The 28 T cell receptor beta chains presented below share a single source sample, sequenced in a study of tumor and adjacent non-tumor tissue in lung cancer. The template was RNA from unsorted bulk tissue. More than 3 cm separated this lung sample from the edge of the tumor. A modified ARM-PCR protocol with three rounds of nested PCR amplified TCRbeta. TCRdb re-called the multiplex PCR reads through MiXCR, storing one row per CDR3 protein. This sample has some 97,000 distinct CDR3 sequences; 50% to 70% occur once, and the top ten carry roughly 20%. The specimen sequenced was distant non-tumor lung tissue. The receptors were gathered from a man aged 25-45 years with non-small cell lung cancer.

Points on this clonotype: A much more abundant neighbour one base away suggests this may be a read error. This chain connects TRBV7-9 to TRBJ2-1; D remains ambiguous. CDR3 length equals 15 residues. The germline CDR1 and CDR2 sequences are SEHNR and FQNEAQ (reference sequence). CDR3 nucleotides: TGTGCCAGCAGCATCCTGGTCGGCTCCTACAATGAGAAGTTCTTC. Translation: CASSILVGSYNEKFF.

This clonotype was found once. This chain connects TRBV11-3 to TRBJ2-5; D is unclear. There are 16 residues in the CDR3. V gave up 6 bases and J gave up 2 bases, with 19 bases separating them. Germline V gene data show CDR1 as SGHNT and CDR2 as YENEEA. CDR3 DNA sequence: TGTGCCAGCAGTTCGAGGATAGAAACTCTTCAAGAGACCCAGTACTTC. Translation gives CASSSRIETLQETQYF.

As to this clonotype: Possible read error: a much larger clone is one base away. The V gene is TRBV6-1, the J gene TRBJ2-2; the D gene is possibly TRBD1 (6 bases). Per germline, CDR1 MNHNS and CDR2 SASEGT. This CDR3 is 15 amino acids long. The CDR3 spells CASRTDRLNTRELFF. The DNA for the CDR3 is TGTGCCAGCAGGACCGACAGGCTGAACACCCGGGAGCTGTTTTTT.

J is TRBJ2-5 and V is TRBV6-6; D unresolved. Germline V CDR1 and CDR2: MNHNY, SVGAGI (reference sequence). The CDR3 is made up of 16 amino acids. V dropped 0 bases and J dropped 5 bases, with 16 bases sitting between them. CDR3 amino acids: CASSYSGRPLWETQYF. The DNA of the CDR3 is TGTGCCAGCAGTTACTCGGGTAGGCCTCTGTGGGAGACCCAGTACTTC.

Many counts were recorded for this clonotype. This chain links TRBV6-5 with TRBJ2-3; 8 bases are a match to TRBD2. CDR1 is MNHEY, CDR2 SVGAGI, per germline. There are 14 residues in the CDR3. V trimming: 2 bases; J trimming: 4 bases; junction bases outside the gene matches: 2. CDR3 region: CASSYGTRADTQYF. Written as DNA, the CDR3 is TGTGCCAGCAGTTACGGGACTAGGGCAGATACGCAGTATTTT.

Remarks on this clonotype: Lacking the conserved final phenylalanine or tryptophan, this CDR3 likely reflects a read error. The chain joins TRBV12-3 or TRBV12-4 to TRBJ2-7; 14 positions match TRBD2. This CDR3 has 17 amino acids. V lost 6 bases to trimming and J lost 0 bases; unmatched junction nucleotides: 7. The CDR3 loop reads CASSPGLAGENSYEQYL. The CDR3 nucleotides are TGTGCCAGCAGCCCGGGACTAGCGGGAGAGAACTCCTACGAGCAGTACTTA.

A word on this clonotype: Because it lacks the conserved phenylalanine or tryptophan at the end, this CDR3 is likely a read error. The chain employs TRBV6-2 or TRBV6-3 and TRBJ2-1, with D possibly TRBD2 on 5 matching bases. With 6 bases removed from V and 7 bases from J, the gap between germline ends came to 10 bases. The germline V gene has CDR1 MNHEY and CDR2 SVGEGT. This CDR3 region has 12 residues. The CDR3 spells CASSPTMNEQFL. The DNA of the CDR3 is TGTGCCAGCAGCCCGACTATGAATGAGCAGTTCTTA.

This clonotype was detected once. No conserved phenylalanine or tryptophan ends this CDR3, so it is likely a read error. The chain employs TRBV6-1 and TRBJ2-3; D tentatively reads TRBD1 or TRBD2 (6 bases each). V was pared by 2 bases and J by 4 bases, with 13 bases between. Germline loops: CDR1 MNHNS, CDR2 SASEGT. The CDR3 covers 15 residues. The CDR3 DNA reads as TGTGCCAGCAGTGAAATAGCGGCAGGGGCAGATACGCAGTATCTT. It codes for CASSEIAAGADTQYL.

In the case of this clonotype: This CDR3 is missing its conserved last phenylalanine or tryptophan, likely due to a read error. CDR3 DNA sequence: TGCGCCAGCAGCCAGTCAGACAACGCTGAAGCTTTCCTT. Protein sequence: CASSQSDNAEAFL. This chain uses TRBV4-1 with TRBJ1-1, with D uncertain. The CDR3 contains 13 residues. Germline V gene data show CDR1 as MGHRA and CDR2 as YSYEKL. V lost 3 bases to trimming and J lost 6 bases, with 11 bases between them.

Comment on this clonotype: One end of the junction does not line up with germline, which may come from a read error. V usage is TRBV29-1 and J usage is TRBJ1-1; the D is unclear. Germline values: CDR1 SQVTM, CDR2 ANQGSEA. The CDR3 length is 13 residues. The CDR3 here is CSAVTDPNTETFF. CDR3 DNA: TGCAGCGCCGTGACTGATCCGAACACTGAAACTTTCTTT. The full variable domain, rest sourced from reference TRBV29-1 and TRBJ1-1, is SAVISQKPSRDICQRGTSLTIQCQVDSQVTMMFWYRQQPGQSLTLIATANQGSEATYESGFVIDKFPISRPNLTFSTLTVSNMSPEDSSIYLCSAVTDPNTETFFGQGTRLTVV.

This chain connects TRBV30 to TRBJ2-4; tentatively, D is TRBD1 (5 bases). The CDR3 consists of 17 residues. Trimming removed 0 bases from V and 5 bases from J, with 20 bases in between. CDR1 and CDR2 (germline): GTSNPN, SVGIG (reference sequence). The CDR3 spells CAWSVRMGKGAQNIQYF. The CDR3, as DNA: TGTGCCTGGAGTGTACGTATGGGAAAAGGGGCCCAAAACATTCAGTACTTC. Supplemented by reference TRBV30 and TRBJ2-4, the full variable domain reads SQTIHQWPATLVQPVGSPLSLECTVEGTSNPNLYWYRQAAGRGLQLLFYSVGIGQISSEVPQNLSASRPQDRQFILSSKKLLLSDSGFYLCAWSVRMGKGAQNIQYFGAGTRLSVL.

The chain has TRBV20-1 and TRBJ2-7, with TRBD2 matching over 16 bases. Germline V gives CDR1 DFQATT, CDR2 SNEGSKA (reference sequence). V dropped 7 bases and J dropped 3; count of bases not matched to a gene: 9. The CDR3 totals 16 residues. The DNA of the CDR3 is TGCAGTGTTACGGGACTAGCGGGAGGGATCTTCTACGAGCAGTACTTC. Residues: CSVTGLAGGIFYEQYF.

The chain combines TRBV19 with TRBJ1-2; TRBD1 matches at 7 bases. With V trimmed by 9 bases and J by 10 bases, 8 bases remained unmatched. The CDR3 has 11 residues. The germline V gene encodes CDR1 LNHDA and CDR2 SQIVND (reference sequence). The CDR3 region is CASLLGQLYTF. For the CDR3, the DNA is TGTGCCAGCCTCCTGGGACAGCTCTACACCTTC.

To note about this clonotype: With a much larger clone just one base away, this may be a read error. This rearrangement joins TRBV28 to TRBJ2-5; 12 bases line up with TRBD1. Germline CDR1 MDHEN, CDR2 SYDVKM. The CDR3 runs to 14 residues. The V and J ends lost 4 bases and 9 bases, in that order; junction bases with no gene match: 6. CDR3 sequence reads: CASSSGTGGEAQYF. DNA for the CDR3: TGTGCCAGCAGTTCGGGGACAGGGGGCGAGGCCCAGTACTTC.

As for this clonotype: This may be a read error, as it is one base from a much larger clone. The chain is built from TRBV12-3 or TRBV12-4 and TRBJ2-7; no clear D. This CDR3 has 15 amino acids. Trimming removed 1 base from V and 0 bases from J, with 10 bases in between. The CDR3 here is CASSLVSERSYEQYF. As DNA, the CDR3 is TGTGCCAGCAGTTTAGTTTCGGAACGCTCCTACGAGCAGTACTTC.

The J gene is TRBJ1-5, the V gene TRBV6-6; maybe TRBD1 (5 bases). Germline assignment: CDR1 MNHNY and CDR2 SVGAGI (reference sequence). The CDR3 loop spans 15 amino acids. The V gene lost 6 bases and the J gene lost 5 bases, with 17 bases spanning the gap. CDR3 coding DNA: TGTGCCAGCAGCCACGGGACGATGGGCCATCAGCCCCAGCATTTT. Protein sequence: CASSHGTMGHQPQHF.

Many counts were recorded for this clonotype. This chain uses TRBV6-2 or TRBV6-3 with TRBJ2-1, with no clear D. The germline gives CDR1 MNHEY, CDR2 SVGEGT. The CDR3 totals 14 residues. V was cut by 0 bases and J by 0 bases, with 3 bases left in between. The CDR3, as DNA: TGTGCCAGCAGTTACTCGAGCTCCTACAATGAGCAGTTCTTC. Its protein is CASSYSSSYNEQFF.

V usage is TRBV11-2 and J usage is TRBJ2-2; D gene uncertain. The CDR3 consists of 15 residues. The germline V and J ends were trimmed by 2 bases and 1 base, with 8 bases remaining between them. Germline loops: CDR1 SGHAT, CDR2 FQNNGV. The CDR3 nucleotides read TGTGCCAGCAGCTTACGCAGGATGAACACCGGGGAGCTGTTTTTT. Translated, it gives CASSLRRMNTGELFF.

The rearrangement uses TRBV12-3 or TRBV12-4 and TRBJ2-3; 9 positions agree with TRBD2. V was clipped by 7 bases and J by 10 bases; unmatched bases: 9. The CDR3 runs 13 residues. The CDR3 protein is CASIKTWTSAQYF. CDR3 nucleotides: TGTGCCAGCATCAAGACCTGGACTAGCGCGCAGTATTTT.

Points on this clonotype: A junction boundary mismatches the germline segment, possibly from a read error. V gene TRBV20-1 combines with J gene TRBJ2-7; 11 bases are shared with TRBD2. The CDR3 consists of 17 residues. Germline-derived CDR1 and CDR2 are DFQATT and SNEGSKA (reference sequence). The CDR3 spells CSARDPASGGTHYEHYF. The CDR3 DNA follows: TGCAGTGCTAGAGATCCGGCTAGCGGGGGGACCCACTACGAGCATTACTTC.

A note on this clonotype: This may come from a read error, since a much larger clone is one base off. This chain joins TRBV20-1 and TRBJ2-3, with a weak D call TRBD1 (5 bases). This CDR3 is built from 17 residues. The V gene lost 3 bases and the J gene lost 2 bases, with 21 bases spanning the gap. Germline CDR1 DFQATT, CDR2 SNEGSKA (reference sequence). The CDR3 protein is CSASRAMRQKITDTQYF. In DNA, the CDR3 is TGCAGTGCTAGCAGGGCCATGAGACAGAAAATCACAGATACGCAGTATTTT.

Only a few counts were recorded for this clonotype. V usage is TRBV9 and J usage is TRBJ2-3; the match to TRBD2 covers 7 bases. The CDR3 contains 18 residues. J gave up 0 bases and V 0 bases, and 10 bases lay outside the gene matches. Germline CDR1 is SGDLS and CDR2 is YYNGEE. The CDR3 region is CASSVATLSGTSTDTQYF. The CDR3 nucleotides are TGTGCCAGCAGCGTAGCGACTCTAAGCGGGACTAGCACAGATACGCAGTATTTT.

This clonotype was counted once. Relative to the germline gene, one junction end is altered; a read error may explain this. This chain uses TRBV4-2 with TRBJ2-3; no definite D call. There are 13 residues in the CDR3. CDR1 LGHNA and CDR2 YNFKEQ come from the germline V gene. CDR3 residues: CASSQDQRGTLYF. The CDR3, as DNA: TGTGCGAGCAGCCAAGATCAAAGAGGTACGCTGTATTTT.

This clonotype was seen ten or more times. The rearrangement uses TRBV20-1 and TRBJ1-5; D is ambiguous. This CDR3 contains 14 residues. V lost 1 base, J lost 0 bases, and 7 bases lay in between. Germline CDR1 and CDR2: DFQATT and SNEGSKA (reference sequence). The CDR3 protein is CSARGQASNQPQHF. CDR3 nucleotides: TGCAGTGCTAGAGGGCAGGCTAGCAATCAGCCCCAGCATTTT.

This clonotype turned up a few times. The V and J genes are TRBV11-2 and TRBJ2-1, with 9 bases identical to TRBD2. Germline values: CDR1 SGHAT, CDR2 FQNNGV. The CDR3 has 15 residues. Written as DNA, the CDR3 is TGTGCGGGCAGCTTAATCCTAGCGGGGATTGATGCGCAGTTCTTC. Its translation: CAGSLILAGIDAQFF. Complete variable domain (other parts from reference TRBV11-2 and TRBJ2-1): EAGVAQSPRYKIIEKRQSVAFWCNPISGHATLYWYQQILGQGPKLLIQFQNNGVVDDSQLPKDRFSAERLKGVDSTLKIQPAKLEDSAVYLCAGSLILAGIDAQFFGPGTRLTVL.

This clonotype has ten or more counts. The J gene is TRBJ2-7, the V gene TRBV5-4; TRBD2 matches 12 bases. This CDR3 has 16 amino acids. The V and J ends lost 0 bases and 2 bases, in that order; junction bases with no gene match: 3. The germline gives CDR1 SGHNT, CDR2 YYREEE (reference sequence). This CDR3 is CASSLALAGGPYEQYF. The CDR3 DNA sequence: TGTGCCAGCAGCTTGGCGCTAGCGGGAGGGCCCTACGAGCAGTACTTC.

The table lists this clonotype with a few counts. The chain uses TRBV14 and TRBJ2-3; a possible D gene is TRBD2 (6 bases). CDR3 size: 15 residues. V gave up 5 bases and J gave up 2 bases, with 14 bases separating them. CDR1 is SGHDN and CDR2 is FVKESK in the germline V gene. The CDR3 loop is CASSTLGGLTDTQYF. Written as DNA, the CDR3 is TGTGCCAGCAGCACCCTCGGGGGACTCACAGATACGCAGTATTTT.

Many counts were recorded for this clonotype. CDR3 coding DNA: TGCAGTGCTCGCCCCCAGGGGAGGTATAGCACAGATACGCAGTATTTT. Its translation is CSARPQGRYSTDTQYF. This sequence joins TRBV20-1 and TRBJ2-3; perhaps D is TRBD1 or TRBD2 (6 bases each). With 5 bases removed from V and 0 bases from J, the gap between germline ends came to 18 bases. Germline CDR1 and CDR2: DFQATT and SNEGSKA (reference sequence). This CDR3 is built from 16 residues.